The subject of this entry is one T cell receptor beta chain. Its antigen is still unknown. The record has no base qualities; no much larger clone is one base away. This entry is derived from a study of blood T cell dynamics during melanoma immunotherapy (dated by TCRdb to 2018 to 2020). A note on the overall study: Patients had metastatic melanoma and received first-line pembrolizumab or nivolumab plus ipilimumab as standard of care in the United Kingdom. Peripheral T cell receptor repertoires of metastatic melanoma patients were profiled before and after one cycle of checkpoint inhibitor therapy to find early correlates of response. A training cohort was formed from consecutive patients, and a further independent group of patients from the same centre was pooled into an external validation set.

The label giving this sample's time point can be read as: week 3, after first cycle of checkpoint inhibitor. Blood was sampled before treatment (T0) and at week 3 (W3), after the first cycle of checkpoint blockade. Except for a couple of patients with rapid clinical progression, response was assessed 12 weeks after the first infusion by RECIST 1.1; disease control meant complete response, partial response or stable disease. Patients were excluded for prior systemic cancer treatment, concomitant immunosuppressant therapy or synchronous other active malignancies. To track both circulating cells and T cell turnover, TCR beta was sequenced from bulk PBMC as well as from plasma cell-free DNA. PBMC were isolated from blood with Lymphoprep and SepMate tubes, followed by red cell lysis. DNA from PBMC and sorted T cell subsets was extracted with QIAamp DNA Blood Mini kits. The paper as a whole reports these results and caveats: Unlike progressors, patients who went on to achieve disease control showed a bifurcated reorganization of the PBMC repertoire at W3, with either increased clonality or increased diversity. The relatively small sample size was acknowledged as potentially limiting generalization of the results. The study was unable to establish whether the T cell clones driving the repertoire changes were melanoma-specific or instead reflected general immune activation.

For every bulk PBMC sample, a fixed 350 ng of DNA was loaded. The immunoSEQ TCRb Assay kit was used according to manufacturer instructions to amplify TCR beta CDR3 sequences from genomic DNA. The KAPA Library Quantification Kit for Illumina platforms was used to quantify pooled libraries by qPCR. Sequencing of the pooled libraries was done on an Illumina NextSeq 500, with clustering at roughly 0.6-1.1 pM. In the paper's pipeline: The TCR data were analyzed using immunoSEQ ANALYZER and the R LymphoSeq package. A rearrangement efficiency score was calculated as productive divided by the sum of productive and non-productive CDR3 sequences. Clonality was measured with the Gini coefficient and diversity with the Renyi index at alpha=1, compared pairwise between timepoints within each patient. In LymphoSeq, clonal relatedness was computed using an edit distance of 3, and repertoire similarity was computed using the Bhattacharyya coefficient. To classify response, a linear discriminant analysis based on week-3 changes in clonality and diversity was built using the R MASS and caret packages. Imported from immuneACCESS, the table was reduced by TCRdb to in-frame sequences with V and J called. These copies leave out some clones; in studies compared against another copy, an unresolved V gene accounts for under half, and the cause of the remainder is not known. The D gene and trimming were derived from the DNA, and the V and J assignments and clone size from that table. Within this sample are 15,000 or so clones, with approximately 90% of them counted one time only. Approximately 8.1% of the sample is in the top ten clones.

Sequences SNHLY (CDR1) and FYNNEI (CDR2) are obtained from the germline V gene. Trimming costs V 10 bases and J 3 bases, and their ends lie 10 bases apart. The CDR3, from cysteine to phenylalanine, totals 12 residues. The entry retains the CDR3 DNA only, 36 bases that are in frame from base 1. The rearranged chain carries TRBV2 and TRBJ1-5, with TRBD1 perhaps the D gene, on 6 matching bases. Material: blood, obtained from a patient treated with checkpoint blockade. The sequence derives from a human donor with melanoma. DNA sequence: TGTGCCACAGGGACAACCAATCAGCCCCAGCATTTT. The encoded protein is CATGTTNQPQHF.